The clone carrying this TCR beta chain was picked up a small number of times. The antigen is unknown. The sample belongs to a study of molecular identifiers for immune sequencing clone quantification. Notes on the study in general: A single cell's spiked Jurkat TCR RNA was reportedly detectable among about a million naive cells. Clone sizes that are highly expanded could be underestimated when identical TCR molecules share a barcode.

Germline lookup yields CDR1 MNHEY and CDR2 SVGAGI. CDR3 length: 14 residues. The V and J ends lost 7 bases and 3 bases respectively, with 15 bases between them. TCRdb fed the PCR reads into MiXCR, producing one record per CDR3 protein. The sample holds just under 650,000 distinct CDR3 sequences, about 20% seen once. This chain connects TRBV6-5 to TRBJ2-5; maybe TRBD1 (5 bases). The sequenced sample consisted of naive CD8+ T cells from blood, with Jurkat cell RNA spiked in. Sample subset: FACS-sorted CD8+CD4-CCR7+CD45RA+ naive T cells. The clonotype was recovered from a human donor in good health. Some libraries in this study had Jurkat cell RNA spiked in. Here the CDR3 DNA reads TGTGCCAGCACCCCAGACAGCTTCAAAGAGACCCAGTACTTC. Protein sequence: CASTPDSFKETQYF.